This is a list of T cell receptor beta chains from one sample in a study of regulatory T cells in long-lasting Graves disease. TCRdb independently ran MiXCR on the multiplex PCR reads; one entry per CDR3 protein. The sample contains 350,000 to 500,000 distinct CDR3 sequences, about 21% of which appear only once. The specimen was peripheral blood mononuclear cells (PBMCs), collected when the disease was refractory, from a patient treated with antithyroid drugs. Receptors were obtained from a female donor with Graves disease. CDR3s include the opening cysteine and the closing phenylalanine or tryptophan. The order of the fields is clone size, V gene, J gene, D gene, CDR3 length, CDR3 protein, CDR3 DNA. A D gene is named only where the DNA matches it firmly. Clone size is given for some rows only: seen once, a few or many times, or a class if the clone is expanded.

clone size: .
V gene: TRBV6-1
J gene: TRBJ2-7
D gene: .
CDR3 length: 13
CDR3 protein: CASSNGADYEQYF
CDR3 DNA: TGTGCCAGCAGCAACGGGGCGGACTACGAGCAGTACTTC

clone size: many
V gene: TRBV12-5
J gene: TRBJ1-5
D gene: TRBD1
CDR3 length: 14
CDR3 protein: CASGPGGTNQPQHF
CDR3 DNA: TGTGCTAGTGGCCCAGGGGGGACCAATCAGCCCCAGCATTTT

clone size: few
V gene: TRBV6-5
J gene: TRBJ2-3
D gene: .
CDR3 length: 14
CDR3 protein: CASSYLGGTDTQYF
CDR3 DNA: TGTGCCAGCAGTTACCTAGGGGGTACAGATACGCAGTATTTT

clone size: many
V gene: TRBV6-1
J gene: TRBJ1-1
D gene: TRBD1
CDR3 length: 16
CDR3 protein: CASSVRSGTGGTEAFF
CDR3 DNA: TGTGCCAGCAGTGTAAGATCCGGGACAGGGGGCACTGAAGCTTTCTTT

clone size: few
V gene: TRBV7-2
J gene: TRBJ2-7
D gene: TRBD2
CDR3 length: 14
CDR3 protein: CASSLKRDSYEQYF
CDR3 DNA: TGTGCCAGCAGCTTAAAGCGGGATTCCTACGAGCAGTACTTC

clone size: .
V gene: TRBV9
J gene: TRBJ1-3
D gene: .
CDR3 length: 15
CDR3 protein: CASSVDSGPGNTIYF
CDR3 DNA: TGTGCCAGCAGCGTAGATAGTGGGCCTGGAAACACCATATATTTT

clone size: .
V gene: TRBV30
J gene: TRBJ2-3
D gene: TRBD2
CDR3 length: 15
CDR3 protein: CAWRGLAGNTDTQYF
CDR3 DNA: TGTGCCTGGAGGGGACTAGCGGGTAACACAGATACGCAGTATTTT

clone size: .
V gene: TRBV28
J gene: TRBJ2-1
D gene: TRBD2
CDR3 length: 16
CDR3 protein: CASSLTQREFGNEQFF
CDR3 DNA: TGTGCCAGCAGTTTAACCCAGCGGGAGTTCGGCAATGAGCAGTTCTTC

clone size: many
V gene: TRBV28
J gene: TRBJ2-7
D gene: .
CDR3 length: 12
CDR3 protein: CASSQGLAEQYF
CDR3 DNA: TGTGCCAGCAGTCAGGGACTTGCCGAGCAGTACTTC

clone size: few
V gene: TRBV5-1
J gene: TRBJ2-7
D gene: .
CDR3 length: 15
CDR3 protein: CASSPLEGQAYEQYF
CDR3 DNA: TGCGCCAGCAGCCCCCTAGAGGGTCAGGCCTACGAGCAGTACTTC

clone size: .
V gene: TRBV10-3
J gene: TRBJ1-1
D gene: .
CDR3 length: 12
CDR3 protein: CAISETGPEAFF
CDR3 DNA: TGTGCCATCAGCGAGACAGGCCCTGAAGCTTTCTTT

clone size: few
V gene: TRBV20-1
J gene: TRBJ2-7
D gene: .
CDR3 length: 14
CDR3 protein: CSARGGPHTYEQYF
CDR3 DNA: TGCAGTGCTAGAGGGGGCCCCCATACCTACGAGCAGTACTTC

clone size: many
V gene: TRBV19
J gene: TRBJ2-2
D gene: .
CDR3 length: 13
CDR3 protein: CASTTGTSGELFF
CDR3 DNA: TGTGCCAGCACTACCGGGACATCCGGGGAGCTGTTTTTT

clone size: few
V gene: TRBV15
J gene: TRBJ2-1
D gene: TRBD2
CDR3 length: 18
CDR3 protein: CATSRDAASGSHYNEQFF
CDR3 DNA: TGTGCCACCAGCAGAGATGCGGCTAGCGGGAGTCACTACAATGAGCAGTTCTTC

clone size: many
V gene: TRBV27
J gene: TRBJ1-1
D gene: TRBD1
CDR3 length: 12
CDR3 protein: CASGDRATEAFF
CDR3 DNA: TGTGCCAGCGGAGACAGGGCTACTGAAGCTTTCTTT

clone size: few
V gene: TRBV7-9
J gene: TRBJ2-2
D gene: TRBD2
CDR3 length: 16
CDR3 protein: CASSLPTSGNTGELFF
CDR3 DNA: TGTGCCAGCAGCTTACCGACTAGCGGGAACACCGGGGAGCTGTTTTTT

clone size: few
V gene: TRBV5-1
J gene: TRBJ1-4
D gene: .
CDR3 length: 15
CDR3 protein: CASSLGLRGEEKLFF
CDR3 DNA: TGCGCCAGCAGCTTAGGCTTGCGGGGCGAGGAAAAACTGTTTTTT

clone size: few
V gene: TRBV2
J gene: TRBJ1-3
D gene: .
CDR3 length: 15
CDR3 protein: CASRRDGGRGNTIYF
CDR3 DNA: TGTGCCAGCAGGCGGGACGGAGGTCGTGGAAACACCATATATTTT

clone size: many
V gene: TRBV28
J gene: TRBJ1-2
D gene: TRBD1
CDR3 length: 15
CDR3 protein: CASTGQGSPYHGYTF
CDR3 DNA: TGTGCCAGCACTGGACAGGGGTCCCCTTACCATGGCTACACCTTC

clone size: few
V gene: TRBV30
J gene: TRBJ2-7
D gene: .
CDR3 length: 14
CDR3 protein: CAWSRPGQDYEQYF
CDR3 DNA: TGTGCCTGGAGTAGACCGGGGCAGGACTACGAGCAGTACTTC

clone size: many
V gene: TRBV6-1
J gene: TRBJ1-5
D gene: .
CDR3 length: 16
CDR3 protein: CASSALPPGVGQPQHF
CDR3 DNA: TGTGCCAGCAGTGCCCTTCCCCCGGGAGTTGGTCAGCCCCAGCATTTT

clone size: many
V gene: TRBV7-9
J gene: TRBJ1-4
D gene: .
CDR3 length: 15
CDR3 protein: CASSSSRAEGEKLFF
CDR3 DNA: TGTGCCAGCAGCTCCTCTCGGGCGGAAGGCGAAAAACTGTTTTTT

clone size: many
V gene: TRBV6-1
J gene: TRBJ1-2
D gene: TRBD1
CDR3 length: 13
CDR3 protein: CASSLDRGTGYTF
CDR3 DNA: TGTGCCAGCAGTCTCGACAGGGGGACCGGCTACACCTTC

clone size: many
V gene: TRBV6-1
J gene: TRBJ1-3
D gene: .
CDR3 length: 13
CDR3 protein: CASRGLSGNTIYF
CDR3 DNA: TGTGCCAGCAGGGGTTTGTCTGGAAACACCATATATTTT

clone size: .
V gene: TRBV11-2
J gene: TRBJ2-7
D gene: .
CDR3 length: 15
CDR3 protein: CASSQDRNPNYEQYF
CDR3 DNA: TGTGCCAGCAGCCAAGACAGGAATCCCAACTACGAGCAGTACTTC

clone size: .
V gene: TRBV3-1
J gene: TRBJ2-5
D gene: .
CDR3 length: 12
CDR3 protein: CASSQDYQTQYF
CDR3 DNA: TGTGCCAGCAGCCAAGATTATCAGACCCAGTACTTC

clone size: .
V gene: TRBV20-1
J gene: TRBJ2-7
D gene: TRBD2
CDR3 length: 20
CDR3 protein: CSARDAGLAGGPMVFYEQYF
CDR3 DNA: TGCAGTGCTAGAGATGCAGGACTAGCGGGAGGGCCGATGGTTTTTTACGAGCAGTACTTC

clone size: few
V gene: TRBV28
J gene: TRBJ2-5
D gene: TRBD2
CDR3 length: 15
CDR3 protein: CASSKLAGERETQYF
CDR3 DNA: TGTGCCAGCAGTAAACTAGCGGGAGAGAGGGAGACCCAGTACTTC